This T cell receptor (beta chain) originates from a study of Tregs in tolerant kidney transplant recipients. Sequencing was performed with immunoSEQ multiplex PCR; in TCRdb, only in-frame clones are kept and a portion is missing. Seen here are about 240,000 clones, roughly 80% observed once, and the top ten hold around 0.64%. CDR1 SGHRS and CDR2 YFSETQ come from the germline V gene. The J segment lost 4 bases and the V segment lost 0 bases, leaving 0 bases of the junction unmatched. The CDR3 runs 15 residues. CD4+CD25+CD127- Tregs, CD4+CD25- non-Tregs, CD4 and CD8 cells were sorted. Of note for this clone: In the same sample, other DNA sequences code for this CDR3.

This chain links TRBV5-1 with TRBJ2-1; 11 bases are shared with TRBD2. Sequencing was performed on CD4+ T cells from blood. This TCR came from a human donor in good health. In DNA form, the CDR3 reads TGCGCCAGCAGCTTGGGACTAGCGGGATACAATGAGCAGTTCTTC. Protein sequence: CASSLGLAGYNEQFF.